Presented here are 23 T cell receptor beta chains from one specimen sequenced in a study of blood T cell repertoires in COVID-19. Repertoires were generated with immunoSEQ multiplex PCR, while TCRdb's copy carries only in-frame clones and drops some. Seen here are some 58,000 clones, approximately 90% observed once, and the top ten hold roughly 6.4%. The sequencing sample was made of peripheral blood. All receptors derive from a man aged 35 to 55 with acute or convalescent COVID-19.

The V gene is TRBV9, the J gene TRBJ2-3, with D possibly being TRBD2 (7 bases). The V and J ends lost 4 bases and 2 bases respectively, with 14 bases between them. CDR1 and CDR2 (germline): SGDLS, YYNGEE. The CDR3 runs 15 residues. CDR3 in DNA: TGTGCCAGCAGCCCCCGGGGGGCACCCACAGATACGCAGTATTTT. Encoded protein: CASSPRGAPTDTQYF.

The rearrangement links TRBV19 to TRBJ2-1; 7 nucleotides match TRBD1. Germline-derived CDR1 and CDR2 are LNHDA and SQIVND (reference sequence). The CDR3 is 14 amino acids. The V and J ends lost 2 bases and 9 bases, in that order; junction bases with no gene match: 7. CDR3 DNA sequence: TGTGCCAGTAGTATAACTCAGGGGGTTAGTGAGCAGTTCTTC. Amino acids: CASSITQGVSEQFF. Using reference TRBV19 and TRBJ2-1 for the parts outside the CDR3, the full variable domain is DGGITQSPKYLFRKEGQNVTLSCEQNLNHDAMYWYRQDPGQGLRLIYYSQIVNDFQKGDIAEGYSVSREKKESFPLTVTSAQKNPTAFYLCASSITQGVSEQFFGPGTRLTVL.

The chain has TRBV7-3 and TRBJ1-2; tentative D call: TRBD1 (6 bases). The V end lost 1 base, the J end lost 2 bases, and 14 bases lay between the germline ends. Germline V lookup: CDR1 SGHTA, CDR2 FQGTGA. The CDR3 contains 16 residues. In DNA, the CDR3 is TGTGCCAGCAGCTTAAGTCACAGGGCCTCCAACTATGGCTACACCTTC. Residues: CASSLSHRASNYGYTF. Using reference TRBV7-3 and TRBJ1-2 for the parts outside the CDR3, the full variable domain is GAGVSQTPSNKVTEKGKYVELRCDPISGHTALYWYRQSLGQGPEFLIYFQGTGAADDSGLPNDRFFAVRPEGSVSTLKIQRTERGDSAVYLCASSLSHRASNYGYTFGSGTRLTVV.

The V call is TRBV18, the J call TRBJ2-5; TRBD1 aligns across 12 bases. The V gene's germline CDR1 is KGHSH and CDR2 LQKENI. Losses at the gene ends were 3 bases for V and 4 bases for J; bases not matched to a gene: 6. This CDR3 has 16 residues. The CDR3, as DNA: TGTGCCAGCTCACCTCCGGGACAGGGGGCTGTAGAGACCCAGTACTTC. Residues: CASSPPGQGAVETQYF.

The chain couples TRBV11-1 to TRBJ2-3; 8 bases match TRBD1. Germline assignment: CDR1 SGHAT and CDR2 FQDESV (reference sequence). The CDR3 has 14 amino acids. Trimming at V came to 7 bases and at J to 9 bases, leaving 12 bases not matched to a gene. The CDR3, as DNA: TGTGCCAGCACTTGGGACAGGCTATCTGGCACGCAGTATTTT. It encodes CASTWDRLSGTQYF.

V is TRBV7-2 and J is TRBJ2-3; 13 nucleotides align to TRBD2. Germline CDR1 and CDR2: SGHTA and FQGNSA. V shed 0 bases, J shed 5 bases, and the junction held 5 bases outside the gene matches. This CDR3 has 17 amino acids. The CDR3 spells CASSLALGLAGIDTQYF. The DNA of the CDR3 is TGTGCCAGCAGCTTAGCGCTGGGACTAGCGGGAATAGATACGCAGTATTTT.

The J gene is TRBJ1-1, the V gene TRBV18; D possibly corresponds to TRBD1 (5 bases). The V end lost 3 bases, the J end lost 11 bases, and 13 bases lay between the germline ends. Germline V gives CDR1 KGHSH, CDR2 LQKENI. CDR3 size: 12 residues. The chain's CDR3 is CASSPDSKAAFF. CDR3 nucleotides: TGTGCCAGCTCACCCGACAGCAAGGCGGCTTTCTTT.

J is TRBJ2-3 and V is TRBV7-8; TRBD1 matches at 10 bases. Per germline, CDR1 SGHVS and CDR2 FQNEAQ. V gave up 4 bases and J gave up 4 bases; unmatched junction bases: 5. This CDR3 comprises 15 residues. The chain's CDR3 is CASSSPDRGADTQYF. The CDR3 coding sequence is TGTGCCAGCAGCTCACCGGACAGGGGGGCAGATACGCAGTATTTT. Full variable domain (missing parts from reference TRBV7-8 and TRBJ2-3): GAGVSQSPRYKVAKRGQDVALRCDPISGHVSLFWYQQALGQGPEFLTYFQNEAQLDKSGLPSDRFFAERPEGSVSTLKIQRTQQEDSAVYLCASSSPDRGADTQYFGPGTRLTVL.

This clone has a single count. The CDR3 region is CASSPGQDSNQPQHF. The CDR3 DNA follows: TGTGCCAGCTCACCAGGGCAGGATAGCAATCAGCCCCAGCATTTT. V and J are TRBV18 and TRBJ1-5, with no clear D. From germline, CDR1 is KGHSH and CDR2 LQKENI. The CDR3 length is 15 residues. Deletions cut 2 bases from V and 0 bases from J, with 8 bases between.

The chain is built from TRBV7-6 and TRBJ1-2; unclear D gene. The length of the CDR3 is 13 residues. The germline gives CDR1 SGHVS, CDR2 FNYEAQ. The V gene lost 5 bases and the J gene lost 4 bases, with 11 bases spanning the gap. CDR3 sequence (DNA): TGTGCCAGCAGCGTTAACCAGATCTATGGCTACACCTTC. It is translated as CASSVNQIYGYTF.

The chain employs TRBV7-9 and TRBJ1-5, with D perhaps matching TRBD1 (5 bases). This CDR3 is 15 amino acids long. V lost 2 bases, J lost 0 bases, and 8 bases lay in between. CDR1 and CDR2 (germline): SEHNR, FQNEAQ (reference sequence). The CDR3 loop is CASSLSRGSNQPQHF. The CDR3 nucleotides are TGTGCCAGCAGCTTAAGTAGGGGTAGCAATCAGCCCCAGCATTTT.

On this clone: Other DNA variants within this sample encode the same CDR3. J is TRBJ1-5 and V is TRBV25-1, with D unresolved. CDR1 and CDR2 from the germline V gene are MGHDK and SYGVNS. V lost 2 bases and J lost 1, with 6 bases in between. The CDR3 runs 14 residues. CDR3 region: CASSEGGSNQPQHF. The CDR3 coding sequence is TGTGCCAGCAGTGAAGGAGGAAGCAATCAGCCCCAGCATTTT.

This sequence joins TRBV30 and TRBJ1-6, with 8 positions matching TRBD1. Germline CDR1 reads GTSNPN; CDR2 reads SVGIG (reference sequence). The CDR3 length is 13 residues. Trimming removed 8 bases from V and 7 bases from J; junction bases left unmatched: 7. The CDR3 loop reads CAHHDRGNSPLHF. CDR3 bases: TGTGCCCATCATGACAGGGGAAATTCACCCCTCCACTTT.

The chain has TRBV6-5 and TRBJ2-7, with a weak D call TRBD2 (5 bases). Deletions cut 0 bases from V and 3 bases from J, with 12 bases between. This CDR3 has 15 residues. The germline V gene encodes CDR1 MNHEY and CDR2 SVGAGI. DNA of the CDR3: TGTGCCAGCAGTTACTCGAGGGCAGTAAACTACGAGCAGTACTTC. This gives the protein CASSYSRAVNYEQYF.

The chain combines TRBV5-4 with TRBJ2-7; TRBD1 agrees at 7 bases. The ends lost 4 bases at V and 6 bases at J; junction bases unmatched: 10. This CDR3 region has 14 residues. The germline gives CDR1 SGHNT, CDR2 YYREEE (reference sequence). The CDR3 nucleotides are TGTGCCAGCAGCAGGGGACAGTACACCGGCGAGCAGTACTTC. Translated: CASSRGQYTGEQYF. Filled out from reference TRBV5-4 and TRBJ2-7, the complete variable domain reads ETGVTQSPTHLIKTRGQQVTLRCSSQSGHNTVSWYQQALGQGPQFIFQYYREEENGRGNFPPRFSGLQFPNYSSELNVNALELDDSALYLCASSRGQYTGEQYFGPGTRLTVT.

The chain employs TRBV5-5 and TRBJ2-7, with D uncertain. V lost 0 bases and J 6 bases, leaving 7 bases between the germline ends. The CDR3 loop spans 12 amino acids. The germline CDR1 and CDR2 sequences are SGHKS and YYEKEE (reference sequence). CDR3: CASSLALSEQYF. CDR3 bases: TGTGCCAGCAGCTTGGCCCTCTCCGAGCAGTACTTC.

This clone appeared a few times. This chain joins TRBV6-1 and TRBJ1-4; 9 bases are a match to TRBD1. The V and J ends lost 2 bases and 6 bases, in that order; junction bases with no gene match: 7. The V gene's germline CDR1 is MNHNS and CDR2 SASEGT. CDR3 length equals 16 residues. CDR3 region: CASSELPGQGDEKLFF. The CDR3 coding sequence is TGTGCCAGCAGTGAACTACCGGGACAGGGAGATGAAAAACTGTTTTTT.

By share, this clone ranks as medium-sized. The chain carries TRBV5-8 and TRBJ1-1; the D gene is possibly TRBD1 (6 bases). The CDR3 contains 12 residues. Trimming pared 4 bases from V and 7 bases from J, leaving 11 bases between. Germline-derived CDR1 and CDR2 are SGHTS and YDEGEE. The CDR3 DNA sequence: TGTGCCAGCAGCCCTGGGACACTTGAAGCTTTCTTT. It translates to CASSPGTLEAFF. Combining the CDR3 with reference TRBV5-8 and TRBJ1-1 gives the whole variable domain EAGVTQSPTHLIKTRGQQATLRCSPISGHTSVYWYQQALGLGLQFLLWYDEGEERNRGNFPPRFSGRQFPNYSSELNVNALELEDSALYLCASSPGTLEAFFGQGTRLTVV.

The V call is TRBV27, the J call TRBJ2-5; a possible D gene is TRBD2 (6 bases). Germline V gene lookup returns CDR1 MNHEY and CDR2 SMNVEV (reference sequence). Trimming removed 5 bases from V and 5 bases from J, with 18 bases in between. The CDR3 consists of 15 residues. The CDR3 DNA reads as TGTGCCAGCAGTGGTAACGGGAGACCGGTGGAGACCCAGTACTTC. Translating it yields CASSGNGRPVETQYF.

This clone was observed once. The DNA of the CDR3 is TGTGCCAGCAGCTCCAACAGGGGGCTAGTTGGCAAAAACATTCAGTACTTC. Protein product: CASSSNRGLVGKNIQYF. This chain uses TRBV7-9 with TRBJ2-4; 9 bases match TRBD1. Losses at the gene ends were 4 bases for V and 3 bases for J; bases not matched to a gene: 10. Germline V gene sequence: CDR1 SEHNR, CDR2 FQNEAQ (reference sequence). This CDR3 has 17 residues.

The gene calls are TRBV7-9 and TRBJ2-5; 8 bases are a match to TRBD2. This CDR3 has 14 amino acids. Germline V gene sequence: CDR1 SEHNR, CDR2 FQNEAQ (reference sequence). V dropped 4 bases and J dropped 5; count of bases not matched to a gene: 6. The CDR3 region has the DNA TGTGCCAGCAGCTCGGCGGGGGGCCGGGAGACCCAGTACTTC. It is translated as CASSSAGGRETQYF.

This rearrangement joins TRBV12-2 to TRBJ2-3; TRBD1, the table's D call, was not compared with the DNA. TRBV12-2 constitutes a pseudogene. This CDR3 contains 17 residues. DNA of the CDR3: TGTGCAAGTCCTTTAGCGAGCCCGGGGACAGGGGGAGATACGCAGTATTTT. Translated, it gives CASPLASPGTGGDTQYF.

The rearrangement uses TRBV2 and TRBJ2-1; TRBD2 matches 7 bases. Looked up from germline, CDR1 is SNHLY and CDR2 is FYNNEI. The CDR3 sequence is 15 residues long. With 4 bases clipped from V and 1 base from J, the junction kept 4 bases outside the gene matches. This CDR3 is CASSGGGRSYNEQFF. The CDR3 nucleotides are TGTGCCAGCAGTGGGGGAGGGAGGTCCTACAATGAGCAGTTCTTC.